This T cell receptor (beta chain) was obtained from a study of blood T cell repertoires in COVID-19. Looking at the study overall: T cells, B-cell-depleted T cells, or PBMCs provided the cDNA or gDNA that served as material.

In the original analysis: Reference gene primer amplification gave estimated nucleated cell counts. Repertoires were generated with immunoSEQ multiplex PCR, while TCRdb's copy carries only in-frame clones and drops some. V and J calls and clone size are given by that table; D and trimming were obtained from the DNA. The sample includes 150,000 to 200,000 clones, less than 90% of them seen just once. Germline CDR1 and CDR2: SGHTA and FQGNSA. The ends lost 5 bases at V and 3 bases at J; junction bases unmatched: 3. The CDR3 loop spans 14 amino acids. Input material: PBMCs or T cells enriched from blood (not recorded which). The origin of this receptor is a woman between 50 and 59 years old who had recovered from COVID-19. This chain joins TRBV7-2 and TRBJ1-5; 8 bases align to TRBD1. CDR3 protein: CASSATGDNQPQHF. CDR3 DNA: TGTGCCAGCAGCGCGACAGGGGACAATCAGCCCCAGCATTTT.